This is a list of T cell receptor beta chains from one sample in a study of T cell responses to AZD1222 COVID-19 vaccine. Sequencing used immunoSEQ multiplex PCR; TCRdb keeps in-frame clones, though not all of them. Altogether roughly 140,000 clones are present, about 88% being singletons, with the ten largest covering 5.5% to 8%. The specimen comprised peripheral blood, sampled after recovery from COVID-19. Receptor source: an adult who had recovered from COVID-19. Both conserved end residues are part of each CDR3. A D gene is named only where the DNA matches it firmly. Not every row has a clone size; where given, it reads once, few, many or a size class.

cdr3_length	v_call	j_call	clone_size	d_call	cdr3_aa	cdr3_nt
12	TRBV29-1	TRBJ2-2	.	.	CSVGVANGELFF	TGCAGCGTTGGGGTCGCGAACGGGGAGCTGTTTTTT
15	TRBV20-1	TRBJ2-1	once	.	CSASSTGRTYNEQFF	TGCAGTGCTAGTAGTACGGGGAGAACCTACAATGAGCAGTTCTTC
17	TRBV5-1	TRBJ1-3	.	.	CASSPIPGQGVGNTIYF	TGCGCCAGCAGCCCTATCCCCGGGCAGGGTGTAGGAAACACCATATATTTT
16	TRBV5-1	TRBJ2-7	.	.	CASSLSGDTLSYEQYF	TGCGCCAGCAGCTTGTCGGGGGACACACTCTCCTACGAGCAGTACTTC
16	TRBV15	TRBJ1-3	.	.	CATSRGAGGAGNTIYF	TGTGCCACCAGCAGGGGTGCTGGGGGCGCCGGAAACACCATATATTTT
14	TRBV4-2	TRBJ1-4	.	.	CASSPSGSDEKLFF	TGTGCCAGCAGCCCGTCTGGGTCGGATGAAAAACTGTTTTTT
14	TRBV19	TRBJ1-1	once	.	CASSLHSMNTEAFF	TGTGCCAGTAGTTTACACAGCATGAACACTGAAGCTTTCTTT
12	TRBV28	TRBJ1-1	.	.	CATFWVGQGAFF	TGTGCCACCTTCTGGGTAGGACAAGGAGCTTTCTTT
14	TRBV7-2	TRBJ1-2	.	.	CASSFEVLLGGYTF	TGTGCCAGCAGCTTTGAGGTCCTATTGGGGGGCTACACCTTC
15	TRBV5-1	TRBJ1-3	once	.	CASSLGRSSGNTIYF	TGCGCCAGCAGCTTAGGAAGGAGCTCTGGAAACACCATATATTTT
16	TRBV5-1	TRBJ2-1	.	TRBD2	CASTWRSSGSRNEQFF	TGCGCCAGCACCTGGAGGTCAAGCGGGAGCCGCAATGAGCAGTTCTTC
12	TRBV27	TRBJ2-7	large	.	CATGPQAWEQYF	TGTGCCACTGGGCCCCAGGCGTGGGAGCAGTACTTC
16	TRBV19	TRBJ1-4	.	.	CASSIGRTVTNEKLFF	TGTGCCAGTAGTATTGGTAGGACAGTTACTAATGAAAAACTGTTTTTT
15	TRBV9	TRBJ2-7	.	.	CASSATGHLAYEQYF	TGTGCCAGCAGCGCGACGGGACACCTCGCCTACGAGCAGTACTTC
14	TRBV10-3	TRBJ1-1	.	.	CAVQMDRANTEAFF	TGTGCCGTTCAAATGGACCGGGCCAACACTGAAGCTTTCTTT
15	TRBV7-9	TRBJ1-3	.	.	CASSPGTRSGNTIYF	TGTGCCAGCAGCCCCGGGACTCGCTCTGGAAACACCATATATTTT
16	TRBV27	TRBJ1-4	.	.	CATSKGERGYGEKLFF	TGTGCCACCAGCAAGGGGGAAAGGGGCTACGGTGAAAAACTGTTTTTT
13	TRBV12-5	TRBJ1-1	few	.	CASGNSVNTEAFF	TGTGCTAGTGGCAATAGTGTGAACACTGAAGCTTTCTTT
15	TRBV19	TRBJ2-3	once	TRBD2	CASSVLAGGGDTQYF	TGTGCCAGTAGTGTCCTAGCGGGAGGGGGAGATACGCAGTATTTT
13	TRBV7-2	TRBJ1-5	once	.	CASSLVDNQPQHF	TGTGCCAGCAGCTTAGTAGACAATCAGCCCCAGCATTTT
11	TRBV10-2	TRBJ1-1	.	.	CASSRAQEAFF	TGCGCCAGCAGTAGGGCCCAAGAAGCTTTCTTT
13	TRBV7-8	TRBJ1-2	.	.	CASSLAGDYGYTF	TGTGCCAGCAGCTTAGCCGGCGACTATGGCTACACCTTC
14	TRBV5-1	TRBJ2-3	once	.	CASSSMGSTDTQYF	TGCGCCAGCAGCTCCATGGGGAGCACAGATACGCAGTATTTT
15	TRBV11-2	TRBJ2-7	.	.	CASSLDPAVTYEQYF	TGTGCCAGCAGCTTAGACCCAGCAGTCACCTACGAGCAGTACTTC
12	TRBV5-4	TRBJ1-1	.	.	CASSLRNTEAFF	TGTGCCAGCAGCTTAAGGAACACTGAAGCTTTCTTT
12	TRBV13	TRBJ1-3	.	.	CASSLERNTIYF	TGTGCCAGCAGCTTAGAGCGAAACACCATATATTTT
18	TRBV5-4	TRBJ2-5	few	.	CASSFAGGRLLEGETQYF	TGTGCCAGCAGCTTCGCGGGCGGGCGCCTCCTAGAGGGGGAGACCCAGTACTTC
14	TRBV5-4	TRBJ1-2	.	.	CASSPTGTNYGYTF	TGTGCCAGCAGCCCAACCGGGACTAACTATGGCTACACCTTC
15	TRBV28	TRBJ1-1	.	.	CASTSQEKGYTEAFF	TGTGCCAGCACGTCTCAGGAGAAGGGGTACACTGAAGCTTTCTTT
14	TRBV5-1	TRBJ1-1	.	.	CASSSQGMNTEAFF	TGCGCCAGCAGCTCGCAGGGGATGAACACTGAAGCTTTCTTT
13	TRBV7-2	TRBJ1-1	.	TRBD1	CASSRDRVGRAFF	TGTGCCAGCAGCCGGGACAGGGTAGGTAGGGCTTTCTTT
11	TRBV6-5	TRBJ1-1	.	.	CASPTGGEAFF	TGTGCCAGCCCAACAGGCGGTGAAGCTTTCTTT
15	TRBV7-3	TRBJ2-7	.	TRBD1	CASSLGQGANYEQYF	TGTGCCAGCAGCTTGGGACAGGGGGCGAACTACGAGCAGTACTTC
17	TRBV11-2	TRBJ2-3	.	TRBD2	CASSLFLRAGETDTQYF	TGTGCCAGCAGCTTATTCCTCCGAGCGGGGGAGACAGATACGCAGTATTTT
13	TRBV5-1	TRBJ1-6	.	.	CASSLGVSSPLHF	TGCGCCAGCAGCTTAGGGGTGAGTTCACCCCTCCACTTT
16	TRBV28	TRBJ2-7	many	.	CASSFPTDIDSYEQYF	TGTGCCAGCAGTTTTCCGACAGACATCGACTCCTACGAGCAGTACTTC
15	TRBV9	TRBJ1-1	.	.	CASSVGEQSNTEAFF	TGTGCCAGCAGCGTAGGAGAACAGTCGAACACTGAAGCTTTCTTT
14	TRBV7-9	TRBJ2-7	.	.	CASSSMTPTYEQYF	TGTGCCAGCAGCTCGATGACACCCACCTACGAGCAGTACTTC
16	TRBV7-6	TRBJ2-5	.	.	CASSGLGGRNGETQYF	TGTGCCAGCAGCGGACTAGGGGGGCGAAACGGAGAGACCCAGTACTTC
15	TRBV9	TRBJ1-6	.	.	CASSPPGSYNSPLHF	TGTGCCAGCAGCCCCCCAGGTTCCTATAATTCACCCCTCCACTTT
16	TRBV5-4	TRBJ1-2	.	.	CASSARQESRFYGYTF	TGTGCCAGCAGCGCGAGACAGGAGTCGAGGTTTTATGGCTACACCTTC
14	TRBV5-1	TRBJ2-7	once	TRBD1	CASSPSTGTYEQYF	TGCGCCAGCAGCCCATCGACAGGGACCTACGAGCAGTACTTC
14	TRBV5-1	TRBJ2-1	.	.	CASSLTTPHNEQFF	TGCGCCAGCAGTTTGACCACCCCTCACAATGAGCAGTTCTTC
17	TRBV7-9	TRBJ2-7	.	.	CASSRTQPAVSSYEQYF	TGTGCCAGCAGCCGTACCCAGCCGGCGGTAAGCTCCTACGAGCAGTACTTC
18	TRBV21-1	TRBJ2-5	.	.	CASSKAPFNCGSEETQYF	TGTGCCAGCAGCAAAGCGCCGTTTAATTGCGGGAGTGAAGAGACCCAGTACTTC
12	TRBV11-2	TRBJ1-2	.	.	CASSLESSGYTF	TGTGCCAGCAGCTTAGAGAGTTCTGGCTACACCTTC
16	TRBV11-2	TRBJ2-3	.	TRBD2	CASSPRIAGGLDTQYF	TGTGCCAGCAGCCCCCGAATAGCGGGGGGATTAGATACGCAGTATTTT
13	TRBV7-9	TRBJ2-1	.	TRBD2	CASSFPSGNEQFF	TGTGCCAGCAGCTTTCCTAGCGGCAATGAGCAGTTCTTC
14	TRBV5-6	TRBJ2-7	.	TRBD2	CASTLYGGGYEQYF	TGTGCCAGCACCCTATATGGGGGAGGGTACGAGCAGTACTTC
16	TRBV28	TRBJ2-4	.	TRBD1	CASSSAGTGEGNIQYF	TGTGCCAGCAGTAGCGCCGGGACAGGGGAAGGGAACATTCAGTACTTC
16	TRBV18	TRBJ2-1	.	TRBD1	CASSPRQGISYNEQFF	TGTGCCAGCTCACCACGACAGGGTATATCCTACAATGAGCAGTTCTTC
15	TRBV28	TRBJ1-1	.	TRBD1	CASTPGGQGDTEAFF	TGTGCCAGCACTCCTGGGGGCCAGGGGGACACTGAAGCTTTCTTT
13	TRBV25-1	TRBJ2-7	once	TRBD1	CAIGQGAWGEQYF	TGTGCCATTGGACAGGGGGCGTGGGGCGAGCAGTACTTC
18	TRBV7-2	TRBJ2-5	once	TRBD2	CASSPGLAGGKIQETQYF	TGTGCCAGCAGCCCGGGACTAGCGGGGGGGAAGATCCAAGAGACCCAGTACTTC
14	TRBV28	TRBJ2-7	.	TRBD1	CASRPTGLPYEQYF	TGTGCCAGCAGACCGACAGGGTTGCCCTACGAGCAGTACTTC
13	TRBV19	TRBJ2-7	.	.	CASSIVDSYEQYF	TGTGCCAGTAGTATAGTTGACTCCTACGAGCAGTACTTC
15	TRBV5-1	TRBJ1-2	few	TRBD1	CASSLEGTGDYGYTF	TGCGCCAGCAGCTTGGAAGGGACAGGGGACTATGGCTACACCTTC